Each of the 15 T cell receptor beta chains below was sequenced from the same sample in a study of early stage breast cancer tumors. Only in-frame clones appear in the TCRdb table, and some are missing; sequencing was by immunoSEQ multiplex PCR. This sample yields approximately 30,000 clones, of which under 60% are seen a single time; 8.5% belongs to the top ten. What was sequenced was breast tumor tissue. The origin of the receptors is a person aged 50-59 years with breast cancer.

The chain employs TRBV4-1 and TRBJ2-5; 9 bases match TRBD2. The germline V gene encodes CDR1 MGHRA and CDR2 YSYEKL. With 1 base clipped from V and 2 bases from J, the junction kept 5 bases outside the gene matches. There are 16 residues in the CDR3. CDR3 in amino acids: CASSQGASGAQETQYF. CDR3 bases: TGCGCCAGCAGCCAAGGGGCTAGCGGGGCTCAAGAGACCCAGTACTTC.

The rearrangement uses TRBV27 and TRBJ2-3; 11 nucleotides match TRBD2. Trimming took 7 bases from V and 5 from J; bases not matched to a gene: 8. The V gene's germline CDR1 is MNHEY and CDR2 SMNVEV (reference sequence). There are 15 residues in the CDR3. The CDR3 DNA reads TGTGCCAGCATCGGGCTAGCGGGAGGCCGAGATACGCAGTATTTT. Its protein product is CASIGLAGGRDTQYF.

The J gene is TRBJ2-5, the V gene TRBV21-1; TRBD1, the table's D call, lacks a check against the DNA. TRBV21-1 is a pseudogene locus. The CDR3 contains 14 residues. The CDR3 DNA follows: TGTGCCAGCAGTCGATTAGGAACAGAAGAGACCCAGTACTTC. As protein: CASSRLGTEETQYF.

The chain employs TRBV15 and TRBJ2-7; D is ambiguous. The CDR3 is 15 amino acids. Deletions cut 0 bases from V and 0 bases from J, with 9 bases between. Germline values: CDR1 LNHNV, CDR2 YYDKDF (reference sequence). The CDR3 protein is CATSRDGGSSYEQYF. The DNA of the CDR3 is TGTGCCACCAGCAGAGATGGCGGATCCTCCTACGAGCAGTACTTC.

J is TRBJ2-7 and V is TRBV7-8; D is possibly TRBD1 (6 bases). This CDR3 has 13 amino acids. Germline CDR1 and CDR2: SGHVS and FQNEAQ. V lost 5 bases and J lost 4, with 12 bases in between. Here the CDR3 reads CASSPGTPYEQYF. In nucleotides, the CDR3 is TGTGCCAGCAGCCCCGGGACACCTTACGAGCAGTACTTC.

The chain uses TRBV14 and TRBJ2-5; 11 positions agree with TRBD1. The length of the CDR3 is 15 residues. Trimming removed 2 bases from V and 6 bases from J; junction bases left unmatched: 5. From germline, CDR1 is SGHDN and CDR2 FVKESK. DNA of the CDR3: TGTGCCAGCAGCCAAAGGACAGGGGGCAGGAAGACCCAGTACTTC. Translated, it gives CASSQRTGGRKTQYF. Supplemented by reference TRBV14 and TRBJ2-5, the full variable domain reads EAGVTQFPSHSVIEKGQTVTLRCDPISGHDNLYWYRRVMGKEIKFLLHFVKESKQDESGMPNNRFLAERTGGTYSTLKVQPAELEDSGVYFCASSQRTGGRKTQYFGPGTRLLVL.

The table lists this clone with a few counts. The V gene is TRBV7-2, the J gene TRBJ2-1; possibly TRBD1 or TRBD2 for D (7 bases each). V was pared by 4 bases and J by 4 bases, with 20 bases between. There are 17 residues in the CDR3. The germline V gene has CDR1 SGHTA and CDR2 FQGNSA. The CDR3 sequence: CASSSQGGAGAYNEQFF. Here the CDR3 DNA reads TGTGCCAGCAGCTCACAAGGGGGCGCGGGGGCGTACAATGAGCAGTTCTTC.

This clone came up a few times. V gene TRBV6-6 combines with J gene TRBJ2-7; no firm D call. Germline V gives CDR1 MNHNY, CDR2 SVGAGI (reference sequence). V was clipped by 2 bases and J by 10 bases, with 15 bases between them. This CDR3 comprises 13 residues. CDR3 amino acids: CASSYGPRYQQYF. CDR3 nucleotides: TGTGCCAGCAGTTACGGTCCCAGGTATCAACAGTACTTC.

This clone was seen a handful of times. The J gene is TRBJ2-1, the V gene TRBV5-4; TRBD1 agrees at 8 bases. This CDR3 has 13 amino acids. Germline CDR1 SGHNT, CDR2 YYREEE (reference sequence). After removal of 2 bases from V and 9 bases from J, the junction contained 4 bases not matched to a gene. The CDR3 DNA reads TGTGCCAGCAGCTTTTCAGGGGGCACTGAGCAGTTCTTC. Protein: CASSFSGGTEQFF.

This clone was counted between two and nine times. The chain combines TRBV7-3 with TRBJ2-1; unclear D gene. The CDR3 spans 13 residues. The V end was cut by 3 bases, the J end by 5 bases, with 8 bases between. CDR1 and CDR2 (germline): SGHTA, FQGTGA. Here the CDR3 DNA reads TGTGCCAGCAGCTTGGCCCAGGACAATGAGCAGTTCTTC. Its protein is CASSLAQDNEQFF.

The rearrangement joins TRBV5-6 to TRBJ2-5, with 8 bases matching TRBD2. The CDR3 is made up of 16 amino acids. Per germline, CDR1 SGHDT and CDR2 YYEEEE. V lost 1 base to trimming and J lost 4 bases; unmatched junction nucleotides: 9. In DNA, the CDR3 is TGTGCCAGCAGCTTGCCTCGCGGGGGGCGGCGAGAGACCCAGTACTTC. Protein sequence: CASSLPRGGRRETQYF.

CDR3 DNA sequence: TGTGCCAGCAGCCCAGCGGATCAGCCCCAGCATTTT. Translation: CASSPADQPQHF. The chain couples TRBV7-2 to TRBJ1-5; D is unclear. V was shortened by 5 bases and J by 5 bases, with 7 bases between the two germline ends. The CDR3 is 12 amino acids. CDR1 SGHTA and CDR2 FQGNSA come from the germline V gene.

This chain links TRBV2 with TRBJ1-1; 8 nucleotides line up with TRBD1. This CDR3 has 13 residues. Germline trimming cut 6 bases from V and 8 bases from J; bases unmatched to any gene: 8. Germline V gene sequence: CDR1 SNHLY, CDR2 FYNNEI. CDR3 DNA sequence: TGTGCCAGCAGCACAGACAGGGGAGGAGAAGCTTTCTTT. It yields the protein CASSTDRGGEAFF. Supplemented by reference TRBV2 and TRBJ1-1, the full variable domain reads EPEVTQTPSHQVTQMGQEVILRCVPISNHLYFYWYRQILGQKVEFLVSFYNNEISEKSEIFDDQFSVERPDGSNFTLKIRSTKLEDSAMYFCASSTDRGGEAFFGQGTRLTVV.

The rearrangement links TRBV5-1 to TRBJ2-1; D is uncertain. The CDR3 has 13 amino acids. CDR1 SGHRS and CDR2 YFSETQ come from the germline V gene. The V end was cut by 5 bases, the J end by 3 bases, with 9 bases between. CDR3 DNA sequence: TGCGCCAGCAGACAGTCCATCTACAATGAGCAGTTCTTC. It yields the protein CASRQSIYNEQFF.

This clone was picked up a small number of times. The chain links TRBV5-6 to TRBJ2-7; no reliable D call. The V gene's germline CDR1 is SGHDT and CDR2 YYEEEE. The ends were cut back, 4 bases at V and 3 bases at J, with 8 bases in the middle. This CDR3 is 12 amino acids long. This CDR3 reads CASSRKHYEQYF. CDR3 DNA: TGTGCCAGCAGCCGTAAACACTACGAGCAGTACTTC.